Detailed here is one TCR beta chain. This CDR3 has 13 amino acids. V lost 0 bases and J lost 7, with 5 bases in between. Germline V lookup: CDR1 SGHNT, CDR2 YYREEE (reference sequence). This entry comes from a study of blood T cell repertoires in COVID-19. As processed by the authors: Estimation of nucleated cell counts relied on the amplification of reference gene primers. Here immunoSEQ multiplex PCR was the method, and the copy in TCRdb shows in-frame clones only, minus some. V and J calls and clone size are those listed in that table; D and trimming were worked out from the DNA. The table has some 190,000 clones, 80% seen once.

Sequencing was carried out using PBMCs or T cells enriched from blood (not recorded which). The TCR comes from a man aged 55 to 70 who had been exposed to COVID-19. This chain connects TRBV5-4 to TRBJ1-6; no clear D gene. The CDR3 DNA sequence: TGTGCCAGCAGCTTGGGAGGGAATTCACCCCTCCACTTT. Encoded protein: CASSLGGNSPLHF.